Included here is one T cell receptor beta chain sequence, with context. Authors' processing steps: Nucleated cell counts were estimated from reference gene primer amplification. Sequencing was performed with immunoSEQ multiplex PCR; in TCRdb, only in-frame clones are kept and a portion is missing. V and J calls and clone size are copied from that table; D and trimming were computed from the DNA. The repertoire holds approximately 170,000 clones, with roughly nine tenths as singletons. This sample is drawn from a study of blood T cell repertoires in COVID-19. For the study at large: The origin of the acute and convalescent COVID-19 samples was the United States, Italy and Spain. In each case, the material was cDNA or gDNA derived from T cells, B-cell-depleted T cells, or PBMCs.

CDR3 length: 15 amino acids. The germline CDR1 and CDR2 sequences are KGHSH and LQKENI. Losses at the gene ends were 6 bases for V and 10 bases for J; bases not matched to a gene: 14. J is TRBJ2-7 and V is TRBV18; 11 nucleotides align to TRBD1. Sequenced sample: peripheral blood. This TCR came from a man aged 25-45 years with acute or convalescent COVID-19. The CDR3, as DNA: TGTGCCAGCTCGACGGTCGGACAGGGGGCCATAAGACAGTACTTC. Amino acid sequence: CASSTVGQGAIRQYF. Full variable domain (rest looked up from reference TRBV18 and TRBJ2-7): NAGVMQNPRHLVRRRGQEARLRCSPMKGHSHVYWYRQLPEEGLKFMVYLQKENIIDESGMPKERFSAEFPKEGPSILRIQQVVRGDSAAYFCASSTVGQGAIRQYFGPGTRLTVT.